Listed below are T cell receptor beta chains from one sample, sequenced in a study of T-cell memory formation after mild COVID-19. From the 5' RACE reads, TCRdb called clonotypes with MiXCR, one entry per CDR3 protein. Here the sample spans about 470,000 distinct CDR3 sequences, 25% being singletons. Sequenced: PBMCs or a T cell subset sorted from them (not recorded which). The receptors were sampled from an adult woman who had mild COVID-19 (a few samples of this study predate the infection). Cell type and time point are not known. The CDR3 runs from the conserved cysteine through the conserved F or W. A D gene is named only where the DNA matches it firmly. Rows may omit the clone size; those that give it use once, few, many or a size class.

J: TRBJ2-5
size: few
V: TRBV5-1
D: TRBD1
CDR3: CASSSLTGATQETQYF
DNA: TGCGCCAGCAGTTCCCTGACAGGGGCGACCCAAGAGACCCAGTACTTC

J: TRBJ1-2
size: few
V: TRBV6-5
D: TRBD1
CDR3: CASSRTGTGYTF
DNA: TGTGCCAGCAGTAGGACAGGGACCGGCTACACCTTC

J: TRBJ1-2
size: NA
V: TRBV15
D: NA
CDR3: CATSRGAEYGYTF
DNA: TGTGCCACCAGCAGGGGAGCTGAGTATGGCTACACCTTC

J: TRBJ2-7
size: few
V: TRBV19
D: TRBD1
CDR3: CASSPWDRGYEQYF
DNA: TGTGCCAGTAGTCCCTGGGACAGGGGCTACGAGCAGTACTTC

J: TRBJ2-1
size: few
V: TRBV7-9
D: TRBD2
CDR3: CASRKAGAGYNEQFF
DNA: TGTGCCAGCAGGAAAGCGGGAGCGGGGTACAATGAGCAGTTCTTC

J: TRBJ2-3
size: NA
V: TRBV20-1
D: TRBD2
CDR3: CSARRRTSGRMFSSTDTQYF
DNA: TGCAGTGCTAGACGCCGGACTAGCGGGAGGATGTTCTCTAGTACAGATACGCAGTATTTT

J: TRBJ2-3
size: once
V: TRBV20-1
D: NA
CDR3: CSARDWGPLRADTQYF
DNA: TGCAGTGCTAGAGATTGGGGACCACTCAGGGCAGATACGCAGTATTTT

J: TRBJ2-2
size: few
V: TRBV24-1
D: NA
CDR3: CATSDGPGELFF
DNA: TGTGCCACCAGTGATGGCCCCGGGGAGCTGTTTTTT

J: TRBJ1-1
size: NA
V: TRBV4-1
D: NA
CDR3: CASSQVEALNTEAFF
DNA: TGCGCCAGCAGCCAAGTAGAAGCCTTGAACACTGAAGCTTTCTTT

J: TRBJ2-5
size: few
V: TRBV3-1
D: NA
CDR3: CASSQDIQPRAAQYF
DNA: TGTGCCAGCAGCCAAGATATCCAGCCAAGAGCGGCCCAGTACTTC

J: TRBJ2-2
size: few
V: TRBV20-1
D: TRBD2
CDR3: CSAISGRAGAGELFF
DNA: TGCAGTGCCATTAGCGGGAGGGCCGGCGCCGGGGAGCTGTTTTTT

J: TRBJ2-7
size: NA
V: TRBV29-1
D: NA
CDR3: CSVELGRVNEQYF
DNA: TGCAGCGTTGAGTTAGGGCGCGTGAACGAGCAGTACTTC

J: TRBJ2-7
size: few
V: TRBV7-9
D: NA
CDR3: CASSWAGSEQYF
DNA: TGTGCCAGCAGCTGGGCTGGGAGCGAGCAGTACTTC

J: TRBJ1-2
size: many
V: TRBV5-1
D: NA
CDR3: CASSQLTPDYGYTF
DNA: TGCGCCAGCAGCCAACTTACCCCGGACTATGGCTACACCTTC

J: TRBJ2-5
size: NA
V: TRBV2
D: NA
CDR3: CASSEGLARGETQYF
DNA: TGTGCCAGCAGTGAAGGGCTAGCACGAGGAGAGACCCAGTACTTC

J: TRBJ2-7
size: few
V: TRBV6-5
D: TRBD1
CDR3: CASTQGDEQYF
DNA: TGTGCCAGCACCCAGGGGGACGAGCAGTACTTC

J: TRBJ2-3
size: NA
V: TRBV13
D: TRBD2
CDR3: CASSVAGAFTDTQYF
DNA: TGTGCCAGCAGCGTAGCGGGGGCCTTCACAGATACGCAGTATTTT

J: TRBJ2-7
size: NA
V: TRBV2
D: NA
CDR3: CASATDRSYEQYF
DNA: TGTGCCAGCGCCACGGACAGATCCTACGAGCAGTACTTC

J: TRBJ2-1
size: NA
V: TRBV7-2
D: NA
CDR3: CASSLVGGAPPLNEQFF
DNA: TGTGCCAGCAGCTTAGTCGGGGGCGCGCCCCCCCTAAATGAGCAGTTCTTC

J: TRBJ2-3
size: few
V: TRBV27
D: TRBD2
CDR3: CASSLVPSGFTDTQYF
DNA: TGTGCCAGCAGTTTAGTCCCTAGCGGGTTTACAGATACGCAGTATTTT

J: TRBJ1-2
size: few
V: TRBV24-1
D: NA
CDR3: CATSPGGVHYGYTF
DNA: TGTGCCACCAGTCCTGGCGGGGTCCACTATGGCTACACCTTC

J: TRBJ2-3
size: many
V: TRBV5-4
D: NA
CDR3: CASSLGTASTDTQYF
DNA: TGCGCCAGCAGCTTAGGCACCGCCAGCACAGATACGCAGTATTTT